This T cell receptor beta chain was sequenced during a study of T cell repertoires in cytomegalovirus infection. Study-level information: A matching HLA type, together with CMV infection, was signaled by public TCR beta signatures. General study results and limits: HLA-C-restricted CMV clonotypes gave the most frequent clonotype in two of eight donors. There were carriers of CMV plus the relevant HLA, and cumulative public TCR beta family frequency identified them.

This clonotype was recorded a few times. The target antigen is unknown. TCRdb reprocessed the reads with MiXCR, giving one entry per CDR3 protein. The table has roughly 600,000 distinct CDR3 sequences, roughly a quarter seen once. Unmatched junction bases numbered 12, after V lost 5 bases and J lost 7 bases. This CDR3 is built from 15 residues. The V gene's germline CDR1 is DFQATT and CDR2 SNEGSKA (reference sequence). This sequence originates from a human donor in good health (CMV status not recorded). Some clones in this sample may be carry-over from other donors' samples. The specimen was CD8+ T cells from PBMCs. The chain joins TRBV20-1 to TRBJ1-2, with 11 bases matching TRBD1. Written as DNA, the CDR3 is TGCAGTGCTTTAACCCCGGGGACAGGGGGATTTGGCTACACCTTC. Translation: CSALTPGTGGFGYTF.